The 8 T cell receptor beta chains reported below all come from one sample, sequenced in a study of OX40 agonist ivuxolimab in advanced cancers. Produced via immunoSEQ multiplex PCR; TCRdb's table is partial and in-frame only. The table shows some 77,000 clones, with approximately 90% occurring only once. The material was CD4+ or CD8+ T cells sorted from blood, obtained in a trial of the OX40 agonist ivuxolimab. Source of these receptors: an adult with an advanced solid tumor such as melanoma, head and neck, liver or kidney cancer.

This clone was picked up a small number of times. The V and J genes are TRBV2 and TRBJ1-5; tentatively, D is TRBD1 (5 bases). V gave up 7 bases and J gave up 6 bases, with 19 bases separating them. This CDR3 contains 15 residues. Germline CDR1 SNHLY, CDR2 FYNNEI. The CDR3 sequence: CASIGERGVGQPQHF. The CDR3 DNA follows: TGTGCCAGCATTGGGGAAAGGGGAGTCGGTCAGCCCCAGCATTTT.

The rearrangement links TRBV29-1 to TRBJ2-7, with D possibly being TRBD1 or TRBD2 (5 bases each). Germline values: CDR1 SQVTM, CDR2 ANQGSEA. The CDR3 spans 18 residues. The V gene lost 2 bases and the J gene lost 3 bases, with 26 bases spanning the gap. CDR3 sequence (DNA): TGCAGCGTTGAAAGATTGATAGGGACCCCCGGCGATATCTACGAGCAGTACTTC. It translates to CSVERLIGTPGDIYEQYF.

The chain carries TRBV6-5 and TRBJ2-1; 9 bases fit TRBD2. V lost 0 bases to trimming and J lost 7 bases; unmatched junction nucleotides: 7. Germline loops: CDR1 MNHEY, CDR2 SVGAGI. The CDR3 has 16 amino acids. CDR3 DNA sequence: TGTGCCAGCAGTTACTCTATGCGGGAGGGTTGGAATGAGCAGTTCTTC. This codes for CASSYSMREGWNEQFF.

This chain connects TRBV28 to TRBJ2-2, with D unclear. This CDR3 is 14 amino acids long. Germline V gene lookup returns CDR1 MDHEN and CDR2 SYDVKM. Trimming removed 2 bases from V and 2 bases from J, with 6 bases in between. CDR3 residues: CASSLPSNTGELFF. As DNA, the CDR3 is TGTGCCAGCAGTTTACCCAGTAACACCGGGGAGCTGTTTTTT.

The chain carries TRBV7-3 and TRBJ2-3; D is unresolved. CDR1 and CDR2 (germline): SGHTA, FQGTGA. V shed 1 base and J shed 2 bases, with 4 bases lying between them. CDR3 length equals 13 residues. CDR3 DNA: TGTGCCAGCAGCTTAAGCGCCACAGATACGCAGTATTTT. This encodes CASSLSATDTQYF.

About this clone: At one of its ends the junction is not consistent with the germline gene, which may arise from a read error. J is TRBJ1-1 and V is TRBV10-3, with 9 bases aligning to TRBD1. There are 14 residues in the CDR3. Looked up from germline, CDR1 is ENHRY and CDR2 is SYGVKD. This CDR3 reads CAGSEQGASTGAFF. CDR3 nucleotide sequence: TGTGCCGGCAGTGAACAGGGGGCCAGCACTGGAGCTTTCTTT.

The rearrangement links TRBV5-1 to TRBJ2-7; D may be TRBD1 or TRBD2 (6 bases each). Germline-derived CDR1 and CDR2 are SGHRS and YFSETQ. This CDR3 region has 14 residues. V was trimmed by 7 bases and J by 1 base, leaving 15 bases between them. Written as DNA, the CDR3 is TGCGCCAGCTCCCAAAGGGGGGATTCCTACGAGCAGTACTTC. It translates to CASSQRGDSYEQYF. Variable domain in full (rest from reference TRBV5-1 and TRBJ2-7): KAGVTQTPRYLIKTRGQQVTLSCSPISGHRSVSWYQQTPGQGLQFLFEYFSETQRNKGNFPGRFSGRQFSNSRSEMNVSTLELGDSALYLCASSQRGDSYEQYFGPGTRLTVT.

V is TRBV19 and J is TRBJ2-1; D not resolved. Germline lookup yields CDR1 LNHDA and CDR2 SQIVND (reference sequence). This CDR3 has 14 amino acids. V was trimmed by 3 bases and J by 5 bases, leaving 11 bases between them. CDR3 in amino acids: CASSIYGSHNEQFF. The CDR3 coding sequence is TGTGCCAGTAGTATTTACGGTAGCCACAATGAGCAGTTCTTC.